This passage covers 24 T cell receptor beta chains from one sample sequenced in a study of cytomegalovirus exposure and HLA in healthy donors. The PCR ran on 60 Vbeta and 13 Jbeta primers. The method was immunoSEQ multiplex PCR; TCRdb's version includes in-frame clones alone and lacks a portion of them. The table shows 60,000 to 70,000 clones, with around 77% occurring only once. Sequenced input: PBMCs. The receptors here all came from a man in his fifties or sixties in good health and CMV-seronegative.

V and J are TRBV5-4 and TRBJ2-3; 8 nucleotides match TRBD2. Germline lookup yields CDR1 SGHNT and CDR2 YYREEE (reference sequence). The CDR3 totals 16 residues. V gave up 9 bases and J gave up 3 bases; unmatched junction bases: 15. The CDR3 region has the DNA TGTGCCACCCAGGGTTTGGCGGGACTAGGGACAGATACGCAGTATTTT. This codes for CATQGLAGLGTDTQYF.

The chain recombines TRBV28 with TRBJ2-1, with TRBD1 matching 9 bases. The CDR3 loop spans 17 amino acids. The V and J ends lost 8 bases and 8 bases, in that order; junction bases with no gene match: 19. The germline V gene encodes CDR1 MDHEN and CDR2 SYDVKM. CDR3 nucleotide sequence: TGTGCCAGCGTCTCCAGATCCGACAGGGGGGTCCGCGATGAGCAGTTCTTC. Its translation: CASVSRSDRGVRDEQFF.

This clone has a handful of counts. The rearrangement uses TRBV4-3 and TRBJ2-3; no clear D. The CDR3 length is 14 residues. Germline values: CDR1 LGHNA, CDR2 YSLEER. Trimming pared 0 bases from V and 4 bases from J, leaving 8 bases between. The CDR3 here is CASSQDLVADTQYF. In DNA, the CDR3 is TGCGCCAGCAGCCAAGATTTGGTAGCAGATACGCAGTATTTT.

This chain links TRBV28 with TRBJ1-1; 9 bases agree with TRBD1. The CDR3 spans 16 residues. Germline assignment: CDR1 MDHEN and CDR2 SYDVKM. J gave up 4 bases and V 5 bases, and 11 bases lay outside the gene matches. The CDR3 nucleotides are TGTGCCAGCAGTCCATGGACAGGGGTGGTTAGCACTGAAGCTTTCTTT. It specifies CASSPWTGVVSTEAFF.

This chain links TRBV6-5 with TRBJ2-7, with 7 bases aligning to TRBD2. V lost 0 bases and J lost 0; bases outside the gene matches: 5. The germline CDR1 and CDR2 sequences are MNHEY and SVGAGI. The CDR3 covers 16 residues. CDR3: CASSYSLAAISYEQYF. The CDR3 bases are TGTGCCAGCAGTTACTCTCTAGCGGCGATCTCCTACGAGCAGTACTTC.

This sequence joins TRBV4-2 and TRBJ2-7, with unresolved D. The germline gives CDR1 LGHNA, CDR2 YNFKEQ. V was cut by 4 bases and J by 0 bases, with 22 bases left in between. The CDR3 runs to 18 residues. The DNA of the CDR3 is TGTGCCAGCAGCCGGGCCCTGCAGCTTGGGTCGAGCTCCTACGAGCAGTACTTC. Translating gives CASSRALQLGSSSYEQYF.

The chain recombines TRBV7-9 with TRBJ1-1, with no clear D. The ends were cut back, 2 bases at V and 4 bases at J, with 8 bases in the middle. CDR3 length equals 13 residues. Germline CDR1 and CDR2: SEHNR and FQNEAQ (reference sequence). The CDR3 here is CASSLSQLTEAFF. In DNA, the CDR3 is TGTGCCAGCAGCTTATCGCAACTCACTGAAGCTTTCTTT.

The CDR3 reads CASSLQGEWNEQYF. The CDR3 coding sequence is TGTGCCAGCAGCTTACAGGGTGAGTGGAACGAGCAGTACTTC. The V call is TRBV7-9, the J call TRBJ2-7, with a tentative D call TRBD1 (5 bases). In germline, CDR1 is SEHNR, CDR2 FQNEAQ (reference sequence). V lost 2 bases to trimming and J lost 5 bases, with 13 bases between them. CDR3 length: 14 residues.

The V call is TRBV29-1, the J call TRBJ2-3, with a tentative D call TRBD2 (6 bases). Deletions cut 6 bases from V and 2 bases from J, with 12 bases between. Germline V gene sequence: CDR1 SQVTM, CDR2 ANQGSEA. The CDR3 covers 13 residues. The CDR3 sequence: CSVGLENTDTQYF. DNA for the CDR3: TGCAGCGTGGGACTGGAAAACACAGATACGCAGTATTTT.

The gene calls are TRBV4-1 and TRBJ1-2; D gene ambiguous. CDR3 size: 15 residues. Trimming took off 0 bases at V and 2 bases at J, with 10 bases between the two ends. Looked up from germline, CDR1 is MGHRA and CDR2 is YSYEKL. The CDR3 is CASSQDLKQNYGYTF. CDR3 DNA sequence: TGCGCCAGCAGCCAAGATTTGAAGCAAAACTATGGCTACACCTTC.

The genes are TRBV30 and TRBJ1-5, with D possibly TRBD1 on 6 matching bases. Germline-derived CDR1 and CDR2 are GTSNPN and SVGIG (reference sequence). The V end lost 3 bases, the J end lost 3 bases, and 18 bases lay between the germline ends. CDR3 length: 16 residues. In nucleotides, the CDR3 is TGTGCCTGGAGGAAGGCGGGGGCAGTAAACAATCAGCCCCAGCATTTT. Its translation: CAWRKAGAVNNQPQHF.

In its sample, this clone was seen a few times. The CDR3 here is CASSDFYRDGGRSTQYF. CDR3 sequence (DNA): TGTGCCAGCAGTGACTTCTACAGGGATGGGGGAAGATCGACCCAGTACTTC. The chain uses TRBV6-1 and TRBJ2-5; D perhaps matches TRBD1 (6 bases). The germline CDR1 and CDR2 sequences are MNHNS and SASEGT. The CDR3 is 17 amino acids. V shed 3 bases and J shed 7 bases, with 24 bases lying between them.

In DNA, the CDR3 is TGTGCCAGCAACCCCCGGACAGGGAACACTGAAGCTTTCTTT. This codes for CASNPRTGNTEAFF. The chain couples TRBV2 to TRBJ1-1; 7 bases fit TRBD1. The length of the CDR3 is 14 residues. The germline gives CDR1 SNHLY, CDR2 FYNNEI. The V and J ends lost 7 bases and 1 base, in that order; junction bases with no gene match: 6.

The V call is TRBV12-5, the J call TRBJ1-1; possible D gene TRBD1, 5 bases. Trimming removed 4 bases from V and 4 bases from J, with 13 bases in between. Germline CDR1 LGHNT, CDR2 FRNRAP. The CDR3 loop spans 14 amino acids. CDR3 bases: TGTGCTAGTGGTTACATACTGGGGGGCACTGAAGCTTTCTTT. It is translated as CASGYILGGTEAFF.

This chain links TRBV30 with TRBJ2-5; D is uncertain. The end of the DNA aligns better with TRBJ2-7, so the J call may be wrong. From germline, CDR1 is GTSNPN and CDR2 SVGIG (reference sequence). CDR3 length equals 11 residues. The CDR3 DNA is TGTGCCTGGAGTGAACGGTACGAGCAGTACTTC. Translated: CAWSERYEQYF.

This chain joins TRBV28 and TRBJ1-1; 8 bases agree with TRBD1. This CDR3 region has 14 residues. Losses at the gene ends were 6 bases for V and 5 bases for J; bases not matched to a gene: 8. CDR1 and CDR2 (germline): MDHEN, SYDVKM. The CDR3 DNA reads TGTGCCAGCAGCCCAGGACAGGGTGCGACTGAAGCTTTCTTT. Encoded protein: CASSPGQGATEAFF.

There are a few counts of this clone. The chain links TRBV28 to TRBJ1-5; perhaps TRBD1 as D (5 bases). Germline V CDR1 and CDR2: MDHEN, SYDVKM. With 4 bases removed from V and 2 bases from J, the gap between germline ends came to 18 bases. This CDR3 spans 17 amino acids. This CDR3 reads CASSSGARAVGNQPQHF. The CDR3 nucleotides are TGTGCCAGCAGTTCTGGGGCCAGGGCGGTTGGCAATCAGCCCCAGCATTTT.

This chain links TRBV5-1 with TRBJ1-1; 7 bases fit TRBD1. This CDR3 comprises 14 residues. The V and J ends lost 3 bases and 4 bases, in that order; junction bases with no gene match: 6. Germline loops: CDR1 SGHRS, CDR2 YFSETQ. The CDR3 is CASSSQGGGTEAFF. The CDR3 region has the DNA TGCGCCAGCAGCTCCCAGGGGGGAGGCACTGAAGCTTTCTTT.

This chain joins TRBV7-2 and TRBJ2-7; possible D gene TRBD2, 7 bases. Germline-derived CDR1 and CDR2 are SGHTA and FQGNSA. CDR3 length: 16 residues. With 1 base removed from V and 2 bases from J, the gap between germline ends came to 15 bases. CDR3 in amino acids: CASSLEGVGGPYEQYF. As DNA, the CDR3 is TGTGCCAGCAGCTTAGAGGGTGTGGGGGGGCCCTACGAGCAGTACTTC.

CDR3 DNA: TGCGCCAGCAGCCGGAGCGGGAGGCAACAAGAGACCCAGTACTTC. Translation gives CASSRSGRQQETQYF. J is TRBJ2-5 and V is TRBV5-1; TRBD2 matches 9 bases. This CDR3 contains 15 residues. CDR1 is SGHRS, CDR2 YFSETQ, per germline. Losses at the gene ends were 4 bases for V and 2 bases for J; bases not matched to a gene: 6.

A single count supports this clone. This rearrangement joins TRBV30 to TRBJ1-2, with TRBD1 identical over 8 bases. CDR3 length equals 14 residues. V lost 0 bases and J lost 8; bases outside the gene matches: 8. The germline gives CDR1 GTSNPN, CDR2 SVGIG (reference sequence). CDR3 DNA sequence: TGTGCCTGGAGTGTATCCAGGGGGCGCGGAGGCTACACCTTC. This gives the protein CAWSVSRGRGGYTF.

The rearrangement joins TRBV4-3 to TRBJ2-1; possible D gene TRBD2, 6 bases. The V end lost 1 base, the J end lost 6 bases, and 13 bases lay between the germline ends. Looked up from germline, CDR1 is LGHNA and CDR2 is YSLEER. The CDR3 is 15 amino acids. This chain's CDR3 is CASSQGLASANEQFF. In nucleotides, the CDR3 is TGCGCCAGCAGCCAAGGGCTAGCGTCGGCCAATGAGCAGTTCTTC.

This rearrangement joins TRBV6-6 to TRBJ2-7; 7 bases are shared with TRBD1. CDR3 size: 13 residues. Germline V lookup: CDR1 MNHNY, CDR2 SVGAGI (reference sequence). Unmatched junction bases numbered 4, after V lost 4 bases and J lost 4 bases. CDR3 coding DNA: TGTGCCAGCAGTTGGGACAGAGATTACGAGCAGTACTTC. Protein: CASSWDRDYEQYF.

This chain links TRBV27 with TRBJ1-2; possible D gene TRBD1, 6 bases. The CDR3 spans 14 residues. Trimming stripped 5 bases from V and 0 bases from J, with 10 bases between. CDR1 and CDR2 (germline): MNHEY, SMNVEV (reference sequence). The CDR3 DNA sequence: TGTGCCAGCAGTATGACAGGAACTAACTATGGCTACACCTTC. Translating gives CASSMTGTNYGYTF.